The text below deals with one T cell receptor (beta chain). The data originate from a study of blood T cell repertoires in COVID-19. Study overall: Samples of COVID-19 (acute and convalescent) were obtained from the United States, Italy and Spain. The analysed material was cDNA or gDNA that came from T cells, B-cell-depleted T cells, or PBMCs.

The authors' processing: Amplified reference gene primers provided the basis for estimating nucleated cell counts. Generated by immunoSEQ multiplex PCR, the TCRdb table keeps only in-frame clones and is missing some. That table furnishes V, J and clone size, whereas the DNA furnished D and trimming. In the table there are around 160,000 clones, around 80% of which are singletons. This CDR3 has 15 residues. CDR1 is KGHDR and CDR2 is SFDVKD in the germline V gene. The junction had 2 bases not matched to a gene; V was cut back by 0 bases and J by 3 bases. V and J are TRBV24-1 and TRBJ2-5; 8 bases match TRBD2. The TCR sequence derives from a man aged 60-69 years with active or convalescent COVID-19. Sample: peripheral blood. This CDR3 reads CATSDLDGGEETQYF. The CDR3 region has the DNA TGTGCCACCAGTGATTTGGACGGGGGGGAAGAGACCCAGTACTTC.